This T cell receptor beta chain was documented in a study of a mutant IDH1 vaccine in newly diagnosed glioma. As to time point: week 5, during vaccination. What each vaccine dose contained was 300 ug of mutant IDH1 20-mer peptide, accompanied by topical imiquimod. Those who donated had recent WHO grade 3 or 4 IDH1-mutant, ATRX-lost astrocytomas. CDR3 length: 13 amino acids. The V and J ends lost 6 bases and 6 bases, in that order; junction bases with no gene match: 8. Germline V CDR1 and CDR2: SQVTM, ANQGSEA. Here immunoSEQ multiplex PCR was the method, and the copy in TCRdb shows in-frame clones only, minus some. The data show roughly 40,000 clones, about 89% seen once. Comments on this clone: Its antigen remains unidentified.

This sequence joins TRBV29-1 and TRBJ2-3; 8 bases map to TRBD1. The sequences come from PBMCs, collected from a glioma patient whose treatment included an IDH1 peptide vaccine. The sequence was obtained from a man aged 50 to 59 with glioma. The CDR3 DNA sequence: TGCAGCGTCGCGACAGGGGCCCGCGATACGCAGTATTTT. Amino acid sequence: CSVATGARDTQYF.